This entry describes one TCR beta chain. Its antigen is not known. The junction does not match germline at one end; this may be a read error. For the second PCR, which ran for roughly 7 to 11 cycles, a sample-barcoded 5' primer and a J-beta primer mix were used. TCRdb ran MiXCR on the 5' RACE reads and lists one entry per CDR3 protein. The sample consists of 600,000 or so distinct CDR3 sequences, approximately 30% of them appearing once. Germline CDR1 and CDR2: SGHTA and FQGTGA. The CDR3 sequence is 16 residues long. These data are taken from a study of blood T cells in healthy people across ages. The study, taken as a whole, reports: While age rose, TCR beta diversity per million T cells dropped in a roughly linear way.

The chain is built from TRBV7-3 and TRBJ1-1, with D maybe TRBD1 (5 bases). The sample comprised blood. The sequence was collected from a woman over 75 in good health. The chain's CDR3 is CACSLGAGSMNTEAFF. The CDR3 nucleotides are TGTGCCTGCAGCTTAGGGGCAGGGAGTATGAACACTGAAGCTTTCTTT.